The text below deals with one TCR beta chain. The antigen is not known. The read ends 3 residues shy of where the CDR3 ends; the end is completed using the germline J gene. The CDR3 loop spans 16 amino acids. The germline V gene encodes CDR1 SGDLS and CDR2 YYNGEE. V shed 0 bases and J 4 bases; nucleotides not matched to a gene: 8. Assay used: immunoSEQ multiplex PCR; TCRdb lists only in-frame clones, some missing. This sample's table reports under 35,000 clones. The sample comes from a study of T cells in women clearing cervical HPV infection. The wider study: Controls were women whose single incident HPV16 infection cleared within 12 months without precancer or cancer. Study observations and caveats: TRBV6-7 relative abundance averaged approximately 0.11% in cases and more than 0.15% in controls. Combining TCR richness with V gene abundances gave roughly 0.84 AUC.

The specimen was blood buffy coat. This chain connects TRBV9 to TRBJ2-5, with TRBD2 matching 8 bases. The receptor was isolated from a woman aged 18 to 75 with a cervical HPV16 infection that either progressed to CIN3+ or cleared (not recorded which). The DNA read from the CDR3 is TGTGCCAGCAGCGTAGAAGCGGGAGAGGGTCTAGAGACC. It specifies CASSVEAGEGLET. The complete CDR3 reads CASSVEAGEGLETQYF.